Each of the 22 T cell receptor beta chains below was sequenced from the same sample in a study of vaccination effects on CD4 cells after COVID-19. Cells that had been cultured for approximately eleven days were the source of isolated CD4+ T cells. These receptors' targets are unknown. Sequenced by immunoSEQ multiplex PCR; TCRdb stores in-frame clones only, minus some. The data show some 36,000 clones, 68% seen once. Here the sequenced sample was CD4+ T cells from PBMCs cultured without peptide, taken before COVID-19 vaccination. The receptor set was obtained from a human donor who received a COVID-19 vaccine.

The gene calls are TRBV6-5 and TRBJ1-1; TRBD1 matches 9 bases. The ends lost 5 bases at V and 1 base at J; junction bases unmatched: 5. This CDR3 is built from 15 residues. Germline CDR1 is MNHEY and CDR2 is SVGAGI. Here the CDR3 DNA reads TGTGCCAGCAGTATAAGGACAGGGGAGAACACTGAAGCTTTCTTT. Its translation: CASSIRTGENTEAFF.

The rearrangement uses TRBV12-3 or TRBV12-4 and TRBJ2-7; no clear D. Trimming pared 3 bases from V and 6 bases from J, leaving 9 bases between. CDR3 length: 12 residues. The CDR3: CASSFDWTEQYF. CDR3 nucleotide sequence: TGTGCCAGCAGTTTTGACTGGACCGAGCAGTACTTC.

This clone has just a few counts. This chain connects TRBV3-1 (or the pseudogene TRBV3-2) to TRBJ1-1, with D perhaps matching TRBD1 (6 bases). The germline V gene encodes CDR1 LGHDT and CDR2 YNNKEL (reference sequence). V shed 2 bases and J shed 4 bases, with 8 bases lying between them. The CDR3 is made up of 13 amino acids. The CDR3 sequence: CASSQLQGTEAFF. The CDR3 nucleotides read TGTGCCAGCAGCCAATTACAGGGCACTGAAGCTTTCTTT.

A remark on this clone: This CDR3 is also generated by other DNA sequences in the sample. V and J are TRBV2 and TRBJ2-5, with TRBD2 as a possible D gene (6 bases). Trimming shortened V by 2 bases and J by 5 bases, and 9 bases separated the two germline ends. The CDR3 spans 13 residues. Germline loops: CDR1 SNHLY, CDR2 FYNNEI. The CDR3 loop reads CASSEYRGETQYF. CDR3 nucleotide sequence: TGTGCCAGCAGTGAATATCGGGGGGAGACCCAGTACTTC.

CDR3 DNA sequence: TGTGCCAGCAGCTTAGGTCCGGTGAACTATGGCTACACCTTC. Translation: CASSLGPVNYGYTF. This chain connects TRBV7-2 to TRBJ1-2; D is ambiguous. The CDR3 is 14 amino acids. Germline V gene sequence: CDR1 SGHTA, CDR2 FQGNSA. Trimming pared 1 base from V and 2 bases from J, leaving 8 bases between.

This chain connects TRBV24-1 to TRBJ1-2; 10 bases match TRBD1. The germline gives CDR1 KGHDR, CDR2 SFDVKD. Trimming removed 1 base from V and 4 bases from J; junction bases left unmatched: 8. CDR3 size: 17 residues. CDR3 amino acids: CATSDFVPGQGIYGYTF. DNA for the CDR3: TGTGCCACCAGTGATTTTGTTCCGGGACAGGGGATCTATGGCTACACCTTC.

This chain joins TRBV30 and TRBJ1-4; D unclear. Trimming took off 0 bases at V and 7 bases at J, with 9 bases between the two ends. CDR1 GTSNPN and CDR2 SVGIG come from the germline V gene (reference sequence). This CDR3 contains 13 residues. CDR3 region: CAWSVRRGEKLFF. DNA of the CDR3: TGTGCCTGGAGTGTGCGACGAGGTGAAAAACTGTTTTTT.

The chain recombines TRBV12-3 or TRBV12-4 with TRBJ1-1; 7 bases match TRBD1. Trimming took 6 bases from V and 2 from J; bases not matched to a gene: 3. The CDR3 spans 13 residues. The CDR3 DNA follows: TGTGCCAGCAGAGGGACAGCCAACACTGAAGCTTTCTTT. This encodes CASRGTANTEAFF.

The chain carries TRBV12-3 or TRBV12-4 and TRBJ1-2; D gene uncertain. The length of the CDR3 is 13 residues. V lost 6 bases and J 8 bases, leaving 16 bases between the germline ends. The CDR3 DNA reads TGTGCCAGCAGCCTACAGACAATGGGGGGCTACACCTTC. Translating gives CASSLQTMGGYTF.

This clone was observed a single time. DNA of the CDR3: TGTGCCAGCAGTGAAGCGGCATCGGGGGCCGGAAAACTGTTTTTT. Residues: CASSEAASGAGKLFF. The V gene is TRBV2, the J gene TRBJ1-4; TRBD1 might be the D (6 bases). This CDR3 spans 15 amino acids. V was trimmed by 0 bases and J by 10 bases, leaving 15 bases between them. Germline CDR1 reads SNHLY; CDR2 reads FYNNEI.

V and J are TRBV12-5 and TRBJ2-5, with TRBD2 matching over 9 bases. J was trimmed by 4 bases and V by 3 bases; bases with no gene match: 6. Germline V gives CDR1 LGHNT, CDR2 FRNRAP. The CDR3 sequence is 15 residues long. Here the CDR3 reads CASGLGVAGVETQYF. CDR3 bases: TGTGCTAGTGGTTTAGGTGTAGCGGGAGTAGAGACCCAGTACTTC.

The rearrangement joins TRBV5-1 to TRBJ1-1; D is undetermined. V dropped 1 base and J dropped 1 base, with 8 bases sitting between them. There are 14 residues in the CDR3. The germline CDR1 and CDR2 sequences are SGHRS and YFSETQ. The chain's CDR3 is CASSLNPPNTEAFF. For the CDR3, the DNA is TGCGCCAGCAGCTTGAACCCTCCGAACACTGAAGCTTTCTTT. Combining the CDR3 with reference TRBV5-1 and TRBJ1-1 gives the whole variable domain KAGVTQTPRYLIKTRGQQVTLSCSPISGHRSVSWYQQTPGQGLQFLFEYFSETQRNKGNFPGRFSGRQFSNSRSEMNVSTLELGDSALYLCASSLNPPNTEAFFGQGTRLTVV.

The chain recombines TRBV30 with TRBJ1-1; D not resolved. Germline CDR1 and CDR2: GTSNPN and SVGIG (reference sequence). Trimming stripped 8 bases from V and 3 bases from J, with 16 bases between. The CDR3 runs 13 residues. DNA for the CDR3: TGTGCCCAAACGCTGGGGTTGGACACTGAAGCTTTCTTT. Its protein product is CAQTLGLDTEAFF. The full variable domain, rest sourced from reference TRBV30 and TRBJ1-1, is SQTIHQWPATLVQPVGSPLSLECTVEGTSNPNLYWYRQAAGRGLQLLFYSVGIGQISSEVPQNLSASRPQDRQFILSSKKLLLSDSGFYLCAQTLGLDTEAFFGQGTRLTVV.

V usage is TRBV7-9 and J usage is TRBJ1-1, with D maybe TRBD1 (5 bases). Germline V CDR1 and CDR2: SEHNR, FQNEAQ (reference sequence). V was cut by 3 bases and J by 4 bases, with 12 bases left in between. The CDR3 is 14 amino acids. CDR3 amino acids: CASSLGMRGTEAFF. The CDR3, as DNA: TGTGCCAGCAGCTTGGGGATGAGGGGCACTGAAGCTTTCTTT.

This chain joins TRBV11-3 and TRBJ2-3, with TRBD2 matching over 10 bases. Trimming removed 1 base from V and 4 bases from J; junction bases left unmatched: 8. Germline CDR1 and CDR2: SGHNT and YENEEA. The CDR3 extends over 17 amino acids. CDR3 protein: CASSLGLAGEIADTQYF. The DNA of the CDR3 is TGTGCCAGCAGCTTAGGTCTAGCGGGAGAAATAGCAGATACGCAGTATTTT.

Relative to its sample, this clone is medium-sized (0.01 to 0.1%). This chain connects TRBV3-1 (or the pseudogene TRBV3-2) to TRBJ2-1; TRBD2 aligns across 7 bases. Germline V gene lookup returns CDR1 LGHDT and CDR2 YNNKEL (reference sequence). The V segment lost 2 bases and the J segment 8 bases; nucleotides outside the gene matches: 6. There are 14 residues in the CDR3. Here the CDR3 DNA reads TGTGCCAGCAGCCAATACCCAGGGAGGGATGAGCAGTTCTTC. This codes for CASSQYPGRDEQFF.

The V gene is TRBV10-3, the J gene TRBJ1-1, with 8 positions matching TRBD1. CDR1 is ENHRY, CDR2 SYGVKD, per germline. The CDR3 totals 13 residues. V shed 7 bases and J 6 bases; nucleotides not matched to a gene: 7. Here the CDR3 reads CAITRQGTSEAFF. As DNA, the CDR3 is TGTGCCATCACCCGACAGGGGACTTCTGAAGCTTTCTTT.

This rearrangement joins TRBV18 to TRBJ1-2; the D is unclear. The CDR3 contains 14 residues. V lost 0 bases and J lost 5, with 10 bases in between. CDR1 is KGHSH and CDR2 is LQKENI in the germline V gene. The CDR3 sequence: CASSPPASRYGYTF. CDR3 nucleotides: TGTGCCAGCTCACCACCCGCCTCCAGATATGGCTACACCTTC.

V and J are TRBV19 and TRBJ2-7; 8 bases match TRBD1. V shed 5 bases and J 6 bases; nucleotides not matched to a gene: 12. CDR1 is LNHDA, CDR2 SQIVND, per germline (reference sequence). The CDR3 runs to 15 residues. The CDR3 nucleotides are TGTGCCAGTAGTTTTCGGACAGGGCCTTGGGGCGAGCAGTACTTC. Amino acid sequence: CASSFRTGPWGEQYF.

A few counts support this clone. The gene calls are TRBV5-4 and TRBJ1-1; 8 bases agree with TRBD1. Germline CDR1 reads SGHNT; CDR2 reads YYREEE (reference sequence). The CDR3 is 14 amino acids. Unmatched junction bases numbered 5, after V lost 5 bases and J lost 2 bases. For the CDR3, the DNA is TGTGCCAGCAGTCGAGGACAGGGCAACACTGAAGCTTTCTTT. It yields the protein CASSRGQGNTEAFF.

This sequence joins TRBV7-9 and TRBJ2-7; possibly TRBD2 for D (6 bases). V was pared by 1 base and J by 2 bases, with 24 bases between. The CDR3 extends over 19 amino acids. The V gene's germline CDR1 is SEHNR and CDR2 FQNEAQ (reference sequence). CDR3: CASSLGRGLNERATYEQYF. The CDR3 DNA is TGTGCCAGCAGCTTAGGGAGGGGATTGAATGAGCGGGCCACCTACGAGCAGTACTTC.

The gene calls are TRBV2 and TRBJ1-5, with 7 bases that match TRBD1. This CDR3 is 15 amino acids long. Germline CDR1 is SNHLY and CDR2 is FYNNEI. J was trimmed by 6 bases and V by 3 bases; bases with no gene match: 8. DNA for the CDR3: TGTGCCAGCAGTGAGACAGGGCCAAATATTCAGCCCCAGCATTTT. Protein product: CASSETGPNIQPQHF.